One T cell receptor beta chain is described in this entry. Its antigen is still unknown. The data belong to a study of cytomegalovirus exposure and HLA in healthy donors. Study-level information: The roughly 110 validation repertoires were reported in a later analysis to have been generated on the same platform as the approximately 700 first-cohort repertoires. The study, taken as a whole, reports: Cytomegalovirus-associated TCR beta chains were listed, numbering roughly 150. Rare TCR sequences predominated, though certain public TCRs were found in many donors.

This CDR3 comprises 14 residues. Germline V gene sequence: CDR1 MDHEN, CDR2 SYDVKM. The trim removed 5 bases at V and 4 bases at J, leaving 4 bases unmatched. Produced via immunoSEQ multiplex PCR; TCRdb's table is partial and in-frame only. The table has roughly 60,000 clones, approximately 95% seen once. The gene calls are TRBV28 and TRBJ2-1; 8 bases are a match to TRBD2. The receptor comes from a young woman in good health and CMV-seropositive. Sequencing was carried out using PBMCs. CDR3 residues: CASSRTSGYNEQFF. The CDR3 DNA is TGTGCCAGCAGTCGCACTAGCGGTTACAATGAGCAGTTCTTC.